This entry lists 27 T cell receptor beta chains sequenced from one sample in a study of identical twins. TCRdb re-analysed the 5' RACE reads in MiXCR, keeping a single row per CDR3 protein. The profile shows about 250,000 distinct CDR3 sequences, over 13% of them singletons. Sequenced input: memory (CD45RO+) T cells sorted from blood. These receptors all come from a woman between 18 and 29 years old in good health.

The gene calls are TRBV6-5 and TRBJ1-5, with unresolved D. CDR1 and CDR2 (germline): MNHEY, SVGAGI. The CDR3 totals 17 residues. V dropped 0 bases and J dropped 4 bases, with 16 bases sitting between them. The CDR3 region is CASSYSRVRVVNQPQHF. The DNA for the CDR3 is TGTGCCAGCAGTTACTCGCGCGTACGGGTAGTAAATCAGCCCCAGCATTTT.

CDR3 sequence (DNA): TGTGCCAGCAGCCCAGCCACCTGGGAGACCCAGTACTTC. It specifies CASSPATWETQYF. The V gene is TRBV11-2, the J gene TRBJ2-5, with D unresolved. V was pared by 5 bases and J by 5 bases, with 12 bases between. The CDR3 runs to 13 residues. CDR1 is SGHAT and CDR2 is FQNNGV in the germline V gene.

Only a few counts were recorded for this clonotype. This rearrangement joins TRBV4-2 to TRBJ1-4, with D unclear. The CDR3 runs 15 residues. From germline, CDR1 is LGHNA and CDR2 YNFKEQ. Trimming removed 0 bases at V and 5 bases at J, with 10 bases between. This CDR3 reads CASSQDPSLNEKLFF. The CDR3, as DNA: TGTGCCAGCAGCCAAGATCCCAGTCTAAATGAAAAACTGTTTTTT.

CDR3 amino acids: CASSQGAGASYEQYF. The CDR3 nucleotides are TGTGCCAGCAGCCAAGGGGCCGGGGCCTCCTACGAGCAGTACTTC. The chain joins TRBV4-2 to TRBJ2-7, with D perhaps assigned TRBD1 or TRBD2 (5 bases each). V was clipped by 1 base and J by 0 bases, with 10 bases between them. CDR1 and CDR2 from the germline V gene are LGHNA and YNFKEQ. CDR3 length: 15 residues.

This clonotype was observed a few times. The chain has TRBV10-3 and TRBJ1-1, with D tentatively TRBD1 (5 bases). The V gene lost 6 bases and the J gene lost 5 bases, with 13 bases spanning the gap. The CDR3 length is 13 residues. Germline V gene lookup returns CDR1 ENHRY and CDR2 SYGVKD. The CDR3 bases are TGTGCCATCAGGGACAACATGGAAACTGAAGCTTTCTTT. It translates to CAIRDNMETEAFF.

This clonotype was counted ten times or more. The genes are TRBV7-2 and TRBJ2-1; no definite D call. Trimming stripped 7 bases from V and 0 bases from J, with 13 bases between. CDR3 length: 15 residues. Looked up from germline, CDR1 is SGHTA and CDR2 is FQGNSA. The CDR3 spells CASTEAVSSYNEQFF. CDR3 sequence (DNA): TGTGCCAGCACTGAGGCCGTTAGCTCCTACAATGAGCAGTTCTTC.

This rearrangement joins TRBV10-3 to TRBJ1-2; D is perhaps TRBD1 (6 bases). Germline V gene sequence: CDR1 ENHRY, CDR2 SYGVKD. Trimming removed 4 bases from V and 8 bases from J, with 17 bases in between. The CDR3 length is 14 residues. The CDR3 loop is CAISVGVAGGGYTF. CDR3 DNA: TGTGCCATCAGTGTGGGTGTGGCGGGGGGCGGCTACACCTTC.

CDR3 in DNA: TGCAGTGCCCCCAGGTCCCTCCCGGCTACAGATACGCAGTATTTT. Translating gives CSAPRSLPATDTQYF. The V gene is TRBV20-1, the J gene TRBJ2-3; D remains ambiguous. Per the germline V gene, CDR1 is DFQATT and CDR2 is SNEGSKA (reference sequence). CDR3 length equals 15 residues. V lost 6 bases and J 3 bases, leaving 19 bases between the germline ends.

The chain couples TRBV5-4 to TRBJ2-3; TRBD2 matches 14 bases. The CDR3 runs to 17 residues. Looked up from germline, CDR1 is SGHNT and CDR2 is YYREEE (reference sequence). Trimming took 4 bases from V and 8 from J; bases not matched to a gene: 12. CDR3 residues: CASSDHSGTSGGGTQYF. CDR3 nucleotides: TGTGCCAGCAGCGATCACTCCGGGACTAGCGGGGGTGGTACGCAGTATTTT.

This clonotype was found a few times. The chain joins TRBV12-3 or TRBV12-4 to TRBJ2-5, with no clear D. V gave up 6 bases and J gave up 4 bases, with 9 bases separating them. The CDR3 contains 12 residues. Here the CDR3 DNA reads TGTGCCAGCAGCCAGAAGGGAGAGACCCAGTACTTC. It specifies CASSQKGETQYF.

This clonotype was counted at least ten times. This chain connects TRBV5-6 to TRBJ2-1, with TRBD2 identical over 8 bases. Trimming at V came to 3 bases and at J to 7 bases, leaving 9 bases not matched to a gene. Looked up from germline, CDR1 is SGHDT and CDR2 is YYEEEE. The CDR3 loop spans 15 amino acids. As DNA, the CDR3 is TGTGCCAGCAGCTGGAAAACAGGGACTAGAAATGAGCAGTTCTTC. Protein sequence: CASSWKTGTRNEQFF.

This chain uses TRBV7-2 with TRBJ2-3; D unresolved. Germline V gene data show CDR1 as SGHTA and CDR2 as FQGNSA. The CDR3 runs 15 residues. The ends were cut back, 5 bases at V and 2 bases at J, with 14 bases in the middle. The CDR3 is CASSPGGVFTDTQYF. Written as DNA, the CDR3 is TGTGCCAGCAGCCCGGGTGGGGTCTTCACAGATACGCAGTATTTT.

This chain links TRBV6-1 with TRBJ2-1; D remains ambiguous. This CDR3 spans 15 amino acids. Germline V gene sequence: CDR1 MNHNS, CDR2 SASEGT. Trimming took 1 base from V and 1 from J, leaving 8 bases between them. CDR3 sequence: CASSEVGLSYNEQFF. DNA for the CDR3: TGTGCCAGCAGTGAAGTCGGGTTGTCCTACAATGAGCAGTTCTTC.

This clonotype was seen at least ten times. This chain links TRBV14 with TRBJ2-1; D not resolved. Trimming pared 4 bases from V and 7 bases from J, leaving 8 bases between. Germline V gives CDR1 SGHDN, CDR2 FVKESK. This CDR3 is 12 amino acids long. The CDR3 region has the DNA TGTGCCAGCAGCCCACCTGGAAATGAGCAGTTCTTC. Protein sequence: CASSPPGNEQFF.

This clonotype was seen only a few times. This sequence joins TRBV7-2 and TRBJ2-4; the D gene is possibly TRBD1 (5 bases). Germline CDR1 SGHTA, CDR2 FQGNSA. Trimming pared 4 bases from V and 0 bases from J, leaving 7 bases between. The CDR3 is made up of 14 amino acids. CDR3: CASSWGQAKNIQYF. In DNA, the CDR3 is TGTGCCAGCAGCTGGGGCCAAGCCAAAAACATTCAGTACTTC.

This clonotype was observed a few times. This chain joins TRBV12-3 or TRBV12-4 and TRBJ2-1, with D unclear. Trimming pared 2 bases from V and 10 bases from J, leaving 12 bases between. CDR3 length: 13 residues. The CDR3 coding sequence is TGTGCCAGCAGTTTACCCCAGCGCCGCGAGCAGTTCTTC. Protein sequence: CASSLPQRREQFF.

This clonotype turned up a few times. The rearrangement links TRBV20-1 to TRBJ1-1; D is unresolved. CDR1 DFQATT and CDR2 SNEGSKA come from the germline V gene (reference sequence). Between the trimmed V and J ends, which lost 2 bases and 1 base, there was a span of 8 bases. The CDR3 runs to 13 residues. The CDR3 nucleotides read TGCAGTGCTAGAAGTGGGCGGAACACTGAAGCTTTCTTT. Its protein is CSARSGRNTEAFF.

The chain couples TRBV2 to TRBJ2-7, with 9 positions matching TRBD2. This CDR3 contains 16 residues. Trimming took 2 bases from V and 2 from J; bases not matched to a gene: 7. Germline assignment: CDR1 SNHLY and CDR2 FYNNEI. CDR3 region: CASSEMGVAGAYEQYF. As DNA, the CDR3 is TGTGCCAGCAGTGAAATGGGTGTAGCGGGAGCCTACGAGCAGTACTTC. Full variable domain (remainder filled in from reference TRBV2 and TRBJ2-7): EPEVTQTPSHQVTQMGQEVILRCVPISNHLYFYWYRQILGQKVEFLVSFYNNEISEKSEIFDDQFSVERPDGSNFTLKIRSTKLEDSAMYFCASSEMGVAGAYEQYFGPGTRLTVT.

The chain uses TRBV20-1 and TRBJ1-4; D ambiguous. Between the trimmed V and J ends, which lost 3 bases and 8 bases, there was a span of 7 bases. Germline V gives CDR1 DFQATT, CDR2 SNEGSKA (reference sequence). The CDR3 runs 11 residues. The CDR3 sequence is CSARVEEKLFF. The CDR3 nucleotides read TGCAGTGCTAGGGTCGAAGAAAAACTGTTTTTT.

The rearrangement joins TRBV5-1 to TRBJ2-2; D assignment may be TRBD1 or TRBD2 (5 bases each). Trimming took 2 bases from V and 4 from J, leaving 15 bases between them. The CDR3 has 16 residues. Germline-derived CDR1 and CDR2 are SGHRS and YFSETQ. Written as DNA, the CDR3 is TGCGCCAGCAGCTTCCAGGGACCACAGATCACCGGGGAGCTGTTTTTT. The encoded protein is CASSFQGPQITGELFF. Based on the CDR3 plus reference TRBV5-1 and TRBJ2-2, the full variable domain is KAGVTQTPRYLIKTRGQQVTLSCSPISGHRSVSWYQQTPGQGLQFLFEYFSETQRNKGNFPGRFSGRQFSNSRSEMNVSTLELGDSALYLCASSFQGPQITGELFFGEGSRLTVL.

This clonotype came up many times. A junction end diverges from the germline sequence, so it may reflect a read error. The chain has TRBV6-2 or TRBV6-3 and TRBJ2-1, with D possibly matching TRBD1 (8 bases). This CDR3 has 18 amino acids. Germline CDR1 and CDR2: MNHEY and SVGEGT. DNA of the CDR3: TGTGCCAGCAGGTACTACAGGGGGGAGGGCCGTCCGGACAATGAGCAGTTCTTC. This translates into CASRYYRGEGRPDNEQFF.

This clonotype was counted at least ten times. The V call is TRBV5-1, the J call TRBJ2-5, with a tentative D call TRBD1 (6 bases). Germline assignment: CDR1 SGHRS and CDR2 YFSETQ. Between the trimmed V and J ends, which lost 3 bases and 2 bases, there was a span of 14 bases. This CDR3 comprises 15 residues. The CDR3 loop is CASSWGRAVQETQYF. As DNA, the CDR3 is TGCGCCAGCAGCTGGGGGCGGGCTGTTCAAGAGACCCAGTACTTC. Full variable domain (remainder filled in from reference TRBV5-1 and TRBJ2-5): KAGVTQTPRYLIKTRGQQVTLSCSPISGHRSVSWYQQTPGQGLQFLFEYFSETQRNKGNFPGRFSGRQFSNSRSEMNVSTLELGDSALYLCASSWGRAVQETQYFGPGTRLLVL.

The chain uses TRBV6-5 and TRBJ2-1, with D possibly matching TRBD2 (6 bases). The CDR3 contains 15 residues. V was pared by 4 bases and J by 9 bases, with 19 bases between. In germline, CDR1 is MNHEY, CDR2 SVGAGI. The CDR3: CASSFSGRLNLEQFF. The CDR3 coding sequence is TGTGCCAGCAGTTTCTCCGGGAGACTCAACCTTGAGCAGTTCTTC.

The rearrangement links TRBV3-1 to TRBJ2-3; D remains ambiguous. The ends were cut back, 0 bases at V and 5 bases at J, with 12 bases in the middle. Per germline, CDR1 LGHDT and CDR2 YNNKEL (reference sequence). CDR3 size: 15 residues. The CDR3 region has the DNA TGTGCCAGCAGCCAAGATTGGGTTCTGGAAGATACGCAGTATTTT. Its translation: CASSQDWVLEDTQYF.

CDR3 DNA sequence: TGTGCCAGCAGCCAAGATCTTCTAAGAAAAGAGACCCAGTACTTC. This gives the protein CASSQDLLRKETQYF. The chain is built from TRBV3-1 and TRBJ2-5; D gene ambiguous. Trimming removed 0 bases from V and 3 bases from J, with 11 bases in between. The CDR3 runs 15 residues. Germline V gene lookup returns CDR1 LGHDT and CDR2 YNNKEL (reference sequence).

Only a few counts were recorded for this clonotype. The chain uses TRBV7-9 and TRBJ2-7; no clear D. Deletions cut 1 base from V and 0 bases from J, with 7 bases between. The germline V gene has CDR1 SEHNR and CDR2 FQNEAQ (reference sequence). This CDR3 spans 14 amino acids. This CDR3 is CASSLGSHSYEQYF. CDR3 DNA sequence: TGTGCCAGCAGCTTAGGATCCCACTCCTACGAGCAGTACTTC.

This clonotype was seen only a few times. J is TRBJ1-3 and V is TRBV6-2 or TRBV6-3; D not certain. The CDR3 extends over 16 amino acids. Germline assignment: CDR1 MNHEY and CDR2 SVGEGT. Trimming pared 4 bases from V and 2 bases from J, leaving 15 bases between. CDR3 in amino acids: CASSFLTARAGNTIYF. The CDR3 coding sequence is TGTGCCAGCAGTTTCCTAACAGCGCGGGCTGGAAACACCATATATTTT.